These 9 T cell receptor beta chains were sequenced from one sample in a study of CD4 T cells in relation to SARS-CoV-2 and coronaviruses. These receptors' targets are unknown. Profiling relied on immunoSEQ multiplex PCR, and the TCRdb table lists in-frame clones only, not all of them. The data hold just over 35,000 clones, with roughly 80% observed a single time. Source material: naive CD4+ T cells from PBMCs, cultured in vitro. Subset of the sample: naive CD4+ T cells isolated by negative enrichment. These receptors all come from an adult with COVID-19.

This sequence joins TRBV28 and TRBJ1-1; no reliable D call. This CDR3 comprises 17 residues. V lost 7 bases, J lost 1 base, and 22 bases lay in between. From germline, CDR1 is MDHEN and CDR2 SYDVKM. The CDR3 loop reads CASISAGRATSNTEAFF. The CDR3 bases are TGTGCCAGCATTTCCGCCGGCCGGGCCACATCGAACACTGAAGCTTTCTTT.

The J gene is TRBJ2-7, the V gene TRBV5-1; TRBD1 or TRBD2 may be the D gene (5 bases each). There are 15 residues in the CDR3. V lost 2 bases, J lost 6 bases, and 18 bases lay in between. Germline-derived CDR1 and CDR2 are SGHRS and YFSETQ. This chain's CDR3 is CASSFSRDARGEQYF. The CDR3, as DNA: TGCGCCAGCAGCTTTTCCCGGGACGCCCGTGGCGAGCAGTACTTC.

This chain connects TRBV9 to TRBJ2-3; a weak D match, TRBD2 (6 bases). Trimming shortened V by 2 bases and J by 5 bases, and 18 bases separated the two germline ends. This CDR3 is built from 16 residues. Germline-derived CDR1 and CDR2 are SGDLS and YYNGEE. The CDR3 reads CASSVGTLWGVDTQYF. As DNA, the CDR3 is TGTGCCAGCAGCGTCGGGACTTTATGGGGAGTAGATACGCAGTATTTT.

The chain uses TRBV6-6 and TRBJ2-3; 14 nucleotides match TRBD2. Germline V CDR1 and CDR2: MNHNY, SVGAGI (reference sequence). V was clipped by 6 bases and J by 0 bases; unmatched bases: 14. The CDR3 length is 20 residues. DNA of the CDR3: TGTGCCAGCAGCCGCGGACTAGCGGGAGGCCATTCCTCTAGCACAGATACGCAGTATTTT. The encoded protein is CASSRGLAGGHSSSTDTQYF.

In this sample, this clone turned up a few times. The CDR3: CASSPTGTGYQFGYTF. The DNA of the CDR3 is TGCGCCAGCAGCCCGACCGGGACAGGGTATCAATTTGGCTACACCTTC. The chain uses TRBV4-1 and TRBJ1-2, with 9 bases fitting TRBD1. The CDR3 extends over 16 amino acids. CDR1 and CDR2 from the germline V gene are MGHRA and YSYEKL. V lost 4 bases and J lost 7; bases outside the gene matches: 13.

The rearrangement joins TRBV19 to TRBJ2-2, with TRBD1 matching over 9 bases. CDR1 is LNHDA and CDR2 is SQIVND in the germline V gene (reference sequence). The CDR3 sequence is 15 residues long. Germline trimming cut 3 bases from V and 3 bases from J; bases unmatched to any gene: 2. CDR3 DNA sequence: TGTGCCAGTAGTATGGGGGACAGGGACACCGGGGAGCTGTTTTTT. Protein product: CASSMGDRDTGELFF.

The rearrangement uses TRBV28 and TRBJ2-1; D perhaps matches TRBD2 (5 bases). CDR1 is MDHEN and CDR2 is SYDVKM in the germline V gene. CDR3 length: 11 amino acids. The germline V and J ends were trimmed by 8 bases and 8 bases, with 10 bases remaining between them. CDR3 sequence (DNA): TGTGCCAGCCGCGGACTCGATGAGCAGTTCTTC. Residues: CASRGLDEQFF. The variable domain in full, completed from reference TRBV28 and TRBJ2-1, reads DVKVTQSSRYLVKRTGEKVFLECVQDMDHENMFWYRQDPGLGLRLIYFSYDVKMKEKGDIPEGYSVSREKKERFSLILESASTNQTSMYLCASRGLDEQFFGPGTRLTVL.

This chain links TRBV18 with TRBJ1-5; the match to TRBD1 covers 10 bases. The CDR3 spans 17 residues. Losses at the gene ends were 3 bases for V and 0 bases for J; bases not matched to a gene: 5. CDR1 and CDR2 from the germline V gene are KGHSH and LQKENI. CDR3: CASSPLGTGVSNQPQHF. For the CDR3, the DNA is TGTGCCAGCTCACCCCTGGGGACAGGGGTTAGCAATCAGCCCCAGCATTTT.

V gene TRBV5-1 combines with J gene TRBJ2-7; 13 nucleotides align to TRBD2. J lost 4 bases, V lost 0 bases, and 1 base had no gene match. The V gene's germline CDR1 is SGHRS and CDR2 YFSETQ. The CDR3 has 15 amino acids. In nucleotides, the CDR3 is TGCGCCAGCAGCTTGGGACTAGCGGGAGGATACGAGCAGTACTTC. Its protein product is CASSLGLAGGYEQYF.